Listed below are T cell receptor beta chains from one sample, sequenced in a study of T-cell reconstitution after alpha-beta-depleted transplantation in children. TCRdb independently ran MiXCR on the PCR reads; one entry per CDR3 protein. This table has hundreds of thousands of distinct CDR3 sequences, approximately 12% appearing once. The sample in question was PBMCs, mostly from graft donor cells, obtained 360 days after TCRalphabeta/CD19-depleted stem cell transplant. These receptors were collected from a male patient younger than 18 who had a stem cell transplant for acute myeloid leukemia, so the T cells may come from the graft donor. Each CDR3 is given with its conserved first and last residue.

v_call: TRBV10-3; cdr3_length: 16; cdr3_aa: CAITGLAGDGTGELFF
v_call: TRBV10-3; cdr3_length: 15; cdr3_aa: CAISDPETGREKLFF
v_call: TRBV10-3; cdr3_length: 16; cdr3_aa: CAISESTSGRLNTQYF
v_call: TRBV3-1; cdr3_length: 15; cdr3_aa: CASSQLRGGNYEQYF
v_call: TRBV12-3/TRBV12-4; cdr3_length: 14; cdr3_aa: CASRRQGEDYEQYF
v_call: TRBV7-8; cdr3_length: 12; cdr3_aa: CASSLVSQPQHF
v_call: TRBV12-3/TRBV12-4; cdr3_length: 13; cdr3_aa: CASSFGRLETQYF
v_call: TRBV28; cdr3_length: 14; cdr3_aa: CASSLRDNSYEQYF
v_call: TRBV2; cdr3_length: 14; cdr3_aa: CASSPSALNGGYTF
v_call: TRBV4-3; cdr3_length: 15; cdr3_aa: CASTQKLAGADTQYF
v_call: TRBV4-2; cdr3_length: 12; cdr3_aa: CASSQAIGEQFF
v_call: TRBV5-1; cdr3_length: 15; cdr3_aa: CASSPGLGPAYEQYF
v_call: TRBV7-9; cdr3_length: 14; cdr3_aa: CASSWGTSARELFF
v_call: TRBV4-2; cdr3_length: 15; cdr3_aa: CASSQDDRGGDGYTF
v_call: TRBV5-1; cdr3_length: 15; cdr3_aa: CASSLTPRGRGEQFF
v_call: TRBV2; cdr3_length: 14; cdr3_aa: CASSSGGGSYGYTF
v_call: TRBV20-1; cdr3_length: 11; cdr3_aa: CSQEAADTQYF
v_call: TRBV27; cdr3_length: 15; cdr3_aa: CASSFSGRLNQPQHF
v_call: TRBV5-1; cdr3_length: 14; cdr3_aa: CASSLHRVNTEAFF
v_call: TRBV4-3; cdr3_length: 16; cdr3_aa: CASSQDSTRGSRPQYF
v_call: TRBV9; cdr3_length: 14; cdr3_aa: CASSVVGHADTQYF
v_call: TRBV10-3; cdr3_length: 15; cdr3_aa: CAVRDSGGSYNEQFF
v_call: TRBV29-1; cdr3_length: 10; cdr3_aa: CSVQNTEAFF
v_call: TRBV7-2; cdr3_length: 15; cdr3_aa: CASTPGPGQFYEQYF
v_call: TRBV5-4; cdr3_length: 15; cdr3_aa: CASSPPGRGSYEQYF
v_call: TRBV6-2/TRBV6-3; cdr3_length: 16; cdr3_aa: CASSYPSDRVNTEAFF
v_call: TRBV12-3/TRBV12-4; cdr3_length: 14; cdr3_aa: CASRPGQGPWEQYF
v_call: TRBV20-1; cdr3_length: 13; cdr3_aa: CSALAGAQETQYF
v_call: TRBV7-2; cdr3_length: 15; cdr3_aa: CASSSDGGAGGEQYF
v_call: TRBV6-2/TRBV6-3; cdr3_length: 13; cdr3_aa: CASSYSASYEQYF
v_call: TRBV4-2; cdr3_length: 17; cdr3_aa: CASSRLTSGGAPDTQYF
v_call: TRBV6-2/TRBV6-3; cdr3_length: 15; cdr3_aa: CASSYIRQGGTEAFF
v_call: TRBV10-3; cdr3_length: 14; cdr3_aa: CAISGGRDRGEQFF
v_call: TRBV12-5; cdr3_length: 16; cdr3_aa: CASGLVRREVSYEQYF
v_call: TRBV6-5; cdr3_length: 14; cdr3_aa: CASSSRPYTDTQYF
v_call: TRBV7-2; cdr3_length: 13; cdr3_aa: CASSPRAPYEQYF